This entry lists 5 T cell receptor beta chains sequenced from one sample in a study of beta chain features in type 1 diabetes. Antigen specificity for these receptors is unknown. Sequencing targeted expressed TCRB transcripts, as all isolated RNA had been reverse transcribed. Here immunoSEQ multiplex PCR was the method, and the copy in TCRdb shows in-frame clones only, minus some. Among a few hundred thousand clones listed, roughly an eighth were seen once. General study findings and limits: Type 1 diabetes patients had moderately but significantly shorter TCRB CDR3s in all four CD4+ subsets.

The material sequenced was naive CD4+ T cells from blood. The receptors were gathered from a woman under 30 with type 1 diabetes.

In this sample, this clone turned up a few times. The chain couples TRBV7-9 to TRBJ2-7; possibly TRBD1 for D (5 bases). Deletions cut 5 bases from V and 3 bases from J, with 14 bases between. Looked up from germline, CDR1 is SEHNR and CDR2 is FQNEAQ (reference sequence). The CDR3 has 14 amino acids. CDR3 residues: CASSRQTNLYEQYF. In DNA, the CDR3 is TGTGCCAGCAGCCGACAGACGAACCTCTACGAGCAGTACTTC.

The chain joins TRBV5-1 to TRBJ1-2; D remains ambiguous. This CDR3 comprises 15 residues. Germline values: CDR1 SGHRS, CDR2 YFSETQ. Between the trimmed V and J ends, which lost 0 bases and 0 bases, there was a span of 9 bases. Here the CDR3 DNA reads TGCGCCAGCAGCTTGGATCCTTTAGCTAACTATGGCTACACCTTC. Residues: CASSLDPLANYGYTF.

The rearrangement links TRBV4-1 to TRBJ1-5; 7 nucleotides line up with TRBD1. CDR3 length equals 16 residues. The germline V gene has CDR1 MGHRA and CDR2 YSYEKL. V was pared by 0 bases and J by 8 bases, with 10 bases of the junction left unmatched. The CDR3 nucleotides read TGCGCCAGCAGCCAAGATGGGGGACAGCGGCGAAAGCCCCAGCATTTT. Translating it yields CASSQDGGQRRKPQHF.

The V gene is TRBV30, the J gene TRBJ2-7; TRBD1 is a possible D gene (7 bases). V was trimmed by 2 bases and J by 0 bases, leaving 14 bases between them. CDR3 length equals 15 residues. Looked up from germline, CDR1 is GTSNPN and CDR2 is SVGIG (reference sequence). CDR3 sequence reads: CAWSNRRGHSYEQYF. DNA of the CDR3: TGTGCCTGGAGTAACAGGAGGGGGCACTCCTACGAGCAGTACTTC.

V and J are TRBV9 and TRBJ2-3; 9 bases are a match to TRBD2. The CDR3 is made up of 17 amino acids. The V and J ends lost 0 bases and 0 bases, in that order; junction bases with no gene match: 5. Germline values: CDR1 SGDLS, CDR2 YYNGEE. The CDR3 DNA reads TGTGCCAGCAGCGTAGTGGGACTAGCTGCTAGCACAGATACGCAGTATTTT. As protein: CASSVVGLAASTDTQYF.